This TCR beta chain came from a study of T cells after yellow fever vaccination. The CDR3 is 16 amino acids. Germline V gene lookup returns CDR1 LGHNA and CDR2 YSLEER. V was pared by 1 base and J by 5 bases, with 6 bases of the junction left unmatched. The authors made TCR cDNA by 5'RACE template switching, adding a universal primer site and UMIs. TCRdb recomputed calls from the 5' RACE reads with MiXCR, one row per CDR3 protein. The sample carries more than 450,000 distinct CDR3 sequences, just over 20% recorded once. The sequencing here drew on PBMCs, taken more than 20 days after the first yellow fever vaccination. This clonotype originated in a man younger than 35 who received the YFV17D yellow fever vaccine. The chain is built from TRBV4-3 and TRBJ2-3, with TRBD2 identical over 10 bases. The CDR3 region is CASSQGSGGAGDTQYF. The CDR3 coding sequence is TGCGCCAGCAGCCAAGGAAGCGGGGGGGCCGGAGATACGCAGTATTTT.